Below, 32 T cell receptor beta chains from the same sample are listed, as sequenced in a study of human T cells and chemical hapten exposure. Time point here: pre-sensitization, week 0. The treatment denotes: therapeutic diphenylcyclopropenone sensitization with weekly scalp DPC. TCRdb ran MiXCR on the RACE reads and lists one entry per CDR3 protein. The sample includes a few hundred thousand distinct CDR3 sequences, around 5% of them seen just once. The starting material was whole blood, obtained in connection with sensitization to the hapten diphenylcyclopropenone (DPC). Receptor source: a woman between 18 and 30 years old with alopecia areata. Some clones in this sample may be carry-over from other donors' samples.

The chain carries TRBV19 and TRBJ2-2; TRBD1 matches at 10 bases. V lost 6 bases to trimming and J lost 0 bases; unmatched junction nucleotides: 4. CDR3 length equals 16 residues. Germline CDR1 is LNHDA and CDR2 is SQIVND (reference sequence). CDR3 loop: CASSQTGGTNTGELFF. CDR3 DNA sequence: TGTGCCAGTAGCCAGACAGGGGGCACGAACACCGGGGAGCTGTTTTTT.

The rearrangement joins TRBV20-1 to TRBJ1-5; TRBD1 aligns across 9 bases. From germline, CDR1 is DFQATT and CDR2 SNEGSKA (reference sequence). V shed 5 bases, J shed 7 bases, and the junction held 6 bases outside the gene matches. This CDR3 region has 13 residues. CDR3 sequence: CSAGGQGHQPQHF. The CDR3 nucleotides are TGCAGTGCTGGGGGACAGGGCCACCAGCCCCAGCATTTT.

This clonotype was observed a few times. The V and J genes are TRBV20-1 and TRBJ2-7, with 14 nucleotides matching TRBD2. Trimming removed 0 bases from V and 6 bases from J; junction bases left unmatched: 7. The CDR3 loop spans 16 amino acids. The germline V gene has CDR1 DFQATT and CDR2 SNEGSKA (reference sequence). CDR3 bases: TGCAGTGCTAGAGATCCCAGACTAGCGGGGGGGATCGAGCAGTACTTC. This encodes CSARDPRLAGGIEQYF.

This clonotype was found a few times. The chain carries TRBV4-3 and TRBJ1-6; D might be TRBD1 (6 bases). Per the germline V gene, CDR1 is LGHNA and CDR2 is YSLEER. Trimming pared 0 bases from V and 10 bases from J, leaving 16 bases between. The CDR3 totals 16 residues. In DNA, the CDR3 is TGCGCCAGCAGCCAAGATCTGGCGGCAGGGGAGTCACCCCTCCACTTT. The encoded protein is CASSQDLAAGESPLHF.

Ten or more counts support this clonotype. The rearrangement links TRBV29-1 to TRBJ2-2, with D unclear. Germline V gene lookup returns CDR1 SQVTM and CDR2 ANQGSEA. Trimming removed 3 bases at V and 1 base at J, with 9 bases between. The CDR3 spans 14 residues. The CDR3 coding sequence is TGCAGCGTTGAGAAGCAGTTGAACACCGGGGAGCTGTTTTTT. Amino acid sequence: CSVEKQLNTGELFF.

The chain combines TRBV2 with TRBJ1-1; 7 nucleotides agree with TRBD1. The CDR3 has 17 amino acids. J was trimmed by 4 bases and V by 3 bases; bases with no gene match: 14. From germline, CDR1 is SNHLY and CDR2 FYNNEI. Written as DNA, the CDR3 is TGTGCCAGCAGTGATTGGCTTGGGACAGTAGGATCCACTGAAGCTTTCTTT. Its translation is CASSDWLGTVGSTEAFF.

The chain combines TRBV2 with TRBJ2-7; no clear D. Germline values: CDR1 SNHLY, CDR2 FYNNEI. The CDR3 sequence is 14 residues long. V was trimmed by 5 bases and J by 3 bases, leaving 14 bases between them. CDR3 in amino acids: CASSRQDLYYEQYF. DNA of the CDR3: TGTGCCAGCAGTCGCCAGGATCTTTACTACGAGCAGTACTTC.

This rearrangement joins TRBV28 to TRBJ1-1; the D gene is possibly TRBD1 (6 bases). Trimming left V 6 bases short and J 3 bases short, with 14 bases between. CDR1 MDHEN and CDR2 SYDVKM come from the germline V gene. The CDR3 has 14 residues. In DNA form, the CDR3 reads TGTGCCAGCAGCCAACCGGGACAACACACTGAAGCTTTCTTT. Translation: CASSQPGQHTEAFF. The variable domain in full, with the rest retrieved from reference TRBV28 and TRBJ1-1, is DVKVTQSSRYLVKRTGEKVFLECVQDMDHENMFWYRQDPGLGLRLIYFSYDVKMKEKGDIPEGYSVSREKKERFSLILESASTNQTSMYLCASSQPGQHTEAFFGQGTRLTVV.

The chain employs TRBV27 and TRBJ1-3, with TRBD1 matching 11 bases. The germline V gene has CDR1 MNHEY and CDR2 SMNVEV (reference sequence). With V trimmed by 4 bases and J by 1 base, 6 bases remained unmatched. This CDR3 contains 17 residues. The CDR3, as DNA: TGTGCCAGCAGTTCTCCCGGGACAGGGGGATCTGGAAACACCATATATTTT. Encoded protein: CASSSPGTGGSGNTIYF.

In this sample, this clonotype turned up many times. The chain carries TRBV5-6 and TRBJ1-3, with a weak D call TRBD1 (5 bases). This CDR3 has 16 amino acids. Trimming cost V 2 bases and J 0 bases, with 12 bases left between them. Germline V gene sequence: CDR1 SGHDT, CDR2 YYEEEE. The CDR3 nucleotides are TGTGCCAGCAGCTTCAGACAGACTATCTCTGGAAACACCATATATTTT. Translating gives CASSFRQTISGNTIYF.

This clonotype has a count of ten or more. The CDR3 nucleotides are TGTGCCAGCAGCTTAGGCGGCAGACCCCTCACCGGGGAGCTGTTTTTT. Protein product: CASSLGGRPLTGELFF. The chain joins TRBV7-2 to TRBJ2-2, with unresolved D. Germline CDR1 reads SGHTA; CDR2 reads FQGNSA. The CDR3 runs 16 residues. V lost 1 base, J lost 4 bases, and 13 bases lay in between. Full variable domain (missing parts from reference TRBV7-2 and TRBJ2-2): GAGVSQSPSNKVTEKGKDVELRCDPISGHTALYWYRQSLGQGLEFLIYFQGNSAPDKSGLPSDRFSAERTGGSVSTLTIQRTQQEDSAVYLCASSLGGRPLTGELFFGEGSRLTVL.

There are a few counts of this clonotype. The chain carries TRBV20-1 and TRBJ1-6, with D perhaps matching TRBD1 (6 bases). V was pared by 5 bases and J by 10 bases, with 18 bases between. Germline V gene sequence: CDR1 DFQATT, CDR2 SNEGSKA (reference sequence). This CDR3 is 14 amino acids long. The CDR3 here is CSAPDRPSGSPLHF. DNA of the CDR3: TGCAGTGCTCCGGACAGACCCTCCGGATCACCCCTCCACTTT.

V usage is TRBV7-9 and J usage is TRBJ1-1; D is possibly TRBD1 (5 bases). The V end was cut by 2 bases, the J end by 7 bases, with 14 bases between. Germline loops: CDR1 SEHNR, CDR2 FQNEAQ (reference sequence). The CDR3 covers 14 residues. CDR3 loop: CASSLSGIQGEAFF. The CDR3 nucleotides are TGTGCCAGCAGCTTATCCGGAATCCAGGGTGAAGCTTTCTTT.

The gene calls are TRBV20-1 and TRBJ1-4; D possibly corresponds to TRBD1 (5 bases). Trimming stripped 5 bases from V and 7 bases from J, with 14 bases between. Per the germline V gene, CDR1 is DFQATT and CDR2 is SNEGSKA (reference sequence). The CDR3 runs to 13 residues. CDR3 loop: CSAYDMRGEKLFF. DNA of the CDR3: TGCAGTGCTTACGACATGAGGGGTGAAAAACTGTTTTTT.

This clonotype was counted ten times or more. The chain recombines TRBV20-1 with TRBJ2-1, with D unclear. Germline CDR1 reads DFQATT; CDR2 reads SNEGSKA (reference sequence). This CDR3 has 15 residues. Trimming removed 2 bases from V and 9 bases from J, with 20 bases in between. The CDR3 coding sequence is TGCAGTGCTAGATCTCCACCCCGACTCGGAAGTGAGCAGTTCTTC. Translation gives CSARSPPRLGSEQFF.

CDR3 bases: TGTGCCAGCAGCTTGGGCCTCCAGGGAGGTAGTGAAAAACTGTTTTTT. This gives the protein CASSLGLQGGSEKLFF. The chain carries TRBV5-6 and TRBJ1-4, with D perhaps TRBD1 (5 bases). Trimming removed 0 bases at V and 7 bases at J, with 16 bases between. Germline values: CDR1 SGHDT, CDR2 YYEEEE. The CDR3 is made up of 16 amino acids.

The chain is built from TRBV28 and TRBJ1-1, with D possibly TRBD1 on 5 matching bases. Germline V gives CDR1 MDHEN, CDR2 SYDVKM. This CDR3 comprises 17 residues. The V end lost 0 bases, the J end lost 1 base, and 15 bases lay between the germline ends. The CDR3 DNA sequence: TGTGCCAGCAGTTTATGGATGTTGGGAGGGGAGAACACTGAAGCTTTCTTT. Amino acids: CASSLWMLGGENTEAFF. The full variable domain, completed using reference TRBV28 and TRBJ1-1, is DVKVTQSSRYLVKRTGEKVFLECVQDMDHENMFWYRQDPGLGLRLIYFSYDVKMKEKGDIPEGYSVSREKKERFSLILESASTNQTSMYLCASSLWMLGGENTEAFFGQGTRLTVV.

At least ten counts were recorded for this clonotype. V is TRBV9 and J is TRBJ2-1; no clear D. CDR1 SGDLS and CDR2 YYNGEE come from the germline V gene. V was shortened by 3 bases and J by 2 bases, with 12 bases between the two germline ends. The CDR3 length is 15 residues. The CDR3 loop reads CASSALPDPYNEQFF. CDR3 nucleotides: TGTGCCAGCAGCGCACTCCCGGACCCCTACAATGAGCAGTTCTTC. The variable domain in full, completed from reference TRBV9 and TRBJ2-1, reads DSGVTQTPKHLITATGQRVTLRCSPRSGDLSVYWYQQSLDQGLQFLIQYYNGEERAKGNILERFSAQQFPDLHSELNLSSLELGDSALYFCASSALPDPYNEQFFGPGTRLTVL.

In its sample, this clonotype was seen a few times. This chain joins TRBV11-1 and TRBJ2-2, with D perhaps TRBD1 or TRBD2 (5 bases each). Germline values: CDR1 SGHAT, CDR2 FQDESV (reference sequence). V lost 4 bases, J lost 3 bases, and 12 bases lay in between. This CDR3 has 15 amino acids. CDR3 DNA sequence: TGTGCCAGCAGCTCCGGGACCGTCGACACCGGGGAGCTGTTTTTT. Protein sequence: CASSSGTVDTGELFF.

This clonotype showed up many times. This rearrangement joins TRBV4-3 to TRBJ2-1; TRBD1 matches 8 bases. The trim removed 4 bases at V and 4 bases at J, leaving 9 bases unmatched. CDR3 length: 16 residues. Per the germline V gene, CDR1 is LGHNA and CDR2 is YSLEER. The CDR3: CASSLLGGQVYNEQFF. Written as DNA, the CDR3 is TGCGCCAGCAGCCTCCTAGGGGGACAGGTATACAATGAGCAGTTCTTC.

The CDR3 region is CASSIPTDTQYF. For the CDR3, the DNA is TGTGCCAGCAGTATCCCCACAGATACGCAGTATTTT. This chain uses TRBV12-3 or TRBV12-4 with TRBJ2-3, with no clear D. The V end was cut by 5 bases, the J end by 2 bases, with 5 bases between. The CDR3 extends over 12 amino acids.

This clonotype was observed a few times. The V gene is TRBV11-2, the J gene TRBJ2-7; possibly TRBD2 for D (6 bases). Germline V gene sequence: CDR1 SGHAT, CDR2 FQNNGV. This CDR3 comprises 12 residues. V lost 5 bases to trimming and J lost 9 bases, with 14 bases between them. The CDR3 loop reads CASSRDSEVQYF. Written as DNA, the CDR3 is TGTGCCAGCAGCCGGGACTCCGAGGTGCAGTACTTC.

The chain has TRBV10-3 and TRBJ2-3; 8 bases agree with TRBD2. This CDR3 has 16 residues. Germline values: CDR1 ENHRY, CDR2 SYGVKD. V shed 3 bases, J shed 1 base, and the junction held 6 bases outside the gene matches. The CDR3, as DNA: TGTGCCATCAGTGAATTCCGGCGGGGGGGCACAGATACGCAGTATTTT. Protein product: CAISEFRRGGTDTQYF.

The table lists this clonotype with many counts. The V gene is TRBV4-1, the J gene TRBJ2-7; D possibly corresponds to TRBD1 (6 bases). Germline V gives CDR1 MGHRA, CDR2 YSYEKL. Trimming cost V 1 base and J 0 bases, with 13 bases left between them. This CDR3 contains 16 residues. The CDR3 DNA reads as TGCGCCAGCAGCCAAGGAACAGGGACGTTCTCCTACGAGCAGTACTTC. The encoded protein is CASSQGTGTFSYEQYF.

The chain is built from TRBV5-1 and TRBJ1-2; 7 nucleotides agree with TRBD1. J lost 8 bases, V lost 3 bases, and 4 bases had no gene match. Germline-derived CDR1 and CDR2 are SGHRS and YFSETQ. The CDR3 consists of 12 residues. The CDR3 spells CASSWGDSGYTF. In DNA form, the CDR3 reads TGCGCCAGCAGCTGGGGGGACAGCGGCTACACCTTC.

This clonotype was found many times. This rearrangement joins TRBV20-1 to TRBJ1-6; 7 bases agree with TRBD1. The junction had 7 bases not matched to a gene; V was cut back by 5 bases and J by 0 bases. This CDR3 region has 16 residues. Germline CDR1 DFQATT, CDR2 SNEGSKA (reference sequence). The CDR3 loop reads CSAGDRLSSYNSPLHF. The CDR3 DNA reads TGCAGTGCTGGGGACAGACTAAGCTCCTATAATTCACCCCTCCACTTT.

V usage is TRBV3-1 and J usage is TRBJ2-1; D uncertain. Trimming took 1 base from V and 9 from J, leaving 16 bases between them. The CDR3 runs 15 residues. Germline values: CDR1 LGHDT, CDR2 YNNKEL (reference sequence). The CDR3 loop reads CASSQGGRVFSEQFF. The CDR3 region has the DNA TGTGCCAGCAGCCAAGGGGGTCGTGTTTTCAGTGAGCAGTTCTTC.

This rearrangement joins TRBV7-9 to TRBJ1-5; TRBD1 matches at 9 bases. Germline loops: CDR1 SEHNR, CDR2 FQNEAQ (reference sequence). The CDR3 consists of 12 residues. V lost 11 bases to trimming and J lost 4 bases; unmatched junction nucleotides: 3. CDR3 sequence reads: CASQGANQPQHF. The CDR3 DNA reads TGTGCCTCACAGGGGGCTAATCAGCCCCAGCATTTT. Together with reference TRBV7-9 and TRBJ1-5, the CDR3 gives the full variable domain: DTGVSQNPRHKITKRGQNVTFRCDPISEHNRLYWYRQTLGQGPEFLTYFQNEAQLEKSRLLSDRFSAERPKGSFSTLEIQRTEQGDSAMYLCASQGANQPQHFGDGTRLSIL.

The chain recombines TRBV3-1 with TRBJ1-3; D ambiguous. Per germline, CDR1 LGHDT and CDR2 YNNKEL (reference sequence). V lost 3 bases, J lost 2 bases, and 11 bases lay in between. The CDR3 contains 15 residues. The CDR3: CASSQQVPTGNTIYF. In DNA form, the CDR3 reads TGTGCCAGCAGCCAGCAGGTCCCGACTGGAAACACCATATATTTT.

This clonotype occurred a few times. The genes are TRBV7-9 and TRBJ2-7; TRBD1 matches 8 bases. J gave up 2 bases and V 4 bases, and 7 bases lay outside the gene matches. CDR1 and CDR2 (germline): SEHNR, FQNEAQ (reference sequence). This CDR3 region has 15 residues. CDR3 sequence (DNA): TGTGCCAGCAGCTCCGGGACAGGCCTTCCCTACGAGCAGTACTTC. Its translation: CASSSGTGLPYEQYF.

There are many counts of this clonotype. The J gene is TRBJ1-2, the V gene TRBV3-1, with a possible D match to TRBD1 (6 bases). The germline CDR1 and CDR2 sequences are LGHDT and YNNKEL (reference sequence). This CDR3 is built from 14 residues. Trimming removed 0 bases at V and 4 bases at J, with 9 bases between. The CDR3 DNA is TGTGCCAGCAGCCAAGAATCAGGGGCCTATGGCTACACCTTC. This sequence encodes CASSQESGAYGYTF.

This chain joins TRBV5-1 and TRBJ2-7; D might be TRBD1 (5 bases). Germline CDR1 and CDR2: SGHRS and YFSETQ. The ends were cut back, 4 bases at V and 0 bases at J, with 14 bases in the middle. The CDR3 spans 15 residues. This chain's CDR3 is CASSIDTGNSYEQYF. The CDR3 DNA reads as TGCGCCAGCAGCATAGACACAGGTAACTCCTACGAGCAGTACTTC.